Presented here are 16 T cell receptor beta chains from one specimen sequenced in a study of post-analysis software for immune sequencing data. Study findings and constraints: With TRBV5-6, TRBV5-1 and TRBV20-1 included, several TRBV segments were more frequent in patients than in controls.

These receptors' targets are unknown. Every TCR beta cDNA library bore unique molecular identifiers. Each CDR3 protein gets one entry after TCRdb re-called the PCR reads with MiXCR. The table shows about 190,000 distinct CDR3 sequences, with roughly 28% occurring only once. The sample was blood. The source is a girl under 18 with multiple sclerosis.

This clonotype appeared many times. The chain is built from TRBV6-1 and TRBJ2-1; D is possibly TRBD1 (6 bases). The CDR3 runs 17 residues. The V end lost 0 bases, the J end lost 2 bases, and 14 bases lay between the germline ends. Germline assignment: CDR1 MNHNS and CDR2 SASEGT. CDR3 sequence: CASSEAPGQRPYNEQFF. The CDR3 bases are TGTGCCAGCAGTGAAGCCCCCGGACAGCGGCCCTACAATGAGCAGTTCTTC.

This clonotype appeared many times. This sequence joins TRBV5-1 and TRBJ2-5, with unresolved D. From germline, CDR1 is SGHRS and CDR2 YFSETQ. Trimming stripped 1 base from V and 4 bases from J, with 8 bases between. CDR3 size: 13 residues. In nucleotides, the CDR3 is TGCGCCAGCAGCTTGATTCCTGGAGAGACCCAGTACTTC. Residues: CASSLIPGETQYF.

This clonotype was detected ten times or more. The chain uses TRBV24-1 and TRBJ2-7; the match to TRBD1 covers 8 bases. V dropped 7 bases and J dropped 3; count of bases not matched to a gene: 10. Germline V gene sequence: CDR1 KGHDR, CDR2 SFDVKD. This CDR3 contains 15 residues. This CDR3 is CATSASGTGHYEQYF. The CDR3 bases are TGTGCCACCAGCGCCTCCGGGACAGGTCACTACGAGCAGTACTTC.

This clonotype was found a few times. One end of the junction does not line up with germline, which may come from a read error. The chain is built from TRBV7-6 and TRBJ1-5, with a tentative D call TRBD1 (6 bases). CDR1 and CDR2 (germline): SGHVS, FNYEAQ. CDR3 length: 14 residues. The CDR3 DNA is TGTGCCAGCAGCATTGAACAGGGCGAACAGCTCCAGCATTTT. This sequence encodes CASSIEQGEQLQHF. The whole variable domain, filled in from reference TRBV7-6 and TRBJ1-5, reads GAGVSQSPRYKVTKRGQDVALRCDPISGHVSLYWYRQALGQGPEFLTYFNYEAQQDKSGLPNDRFSAERPEGSISTLTIQRTEQRDSAMYRCASSIEQGEQLQHFGDGTRLSIL.

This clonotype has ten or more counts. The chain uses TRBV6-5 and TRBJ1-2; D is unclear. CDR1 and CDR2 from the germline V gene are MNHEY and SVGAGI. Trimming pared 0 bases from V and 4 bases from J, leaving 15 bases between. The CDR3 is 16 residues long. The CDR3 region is CASSYSSSYSSYGYTF. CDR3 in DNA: TGTGCCAGCAGTTACTCGTCTAGTTACTCTAGCTATGGCTACACCTTC.

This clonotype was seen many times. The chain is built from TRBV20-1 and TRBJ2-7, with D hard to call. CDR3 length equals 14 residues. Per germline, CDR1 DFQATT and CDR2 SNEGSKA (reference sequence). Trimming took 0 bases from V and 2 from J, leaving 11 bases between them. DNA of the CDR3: TGCAGTGCTAGAGATCGGGTCCTTACCTACGAGCAGTACTTC. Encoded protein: CSARDRVLTYEQYF.

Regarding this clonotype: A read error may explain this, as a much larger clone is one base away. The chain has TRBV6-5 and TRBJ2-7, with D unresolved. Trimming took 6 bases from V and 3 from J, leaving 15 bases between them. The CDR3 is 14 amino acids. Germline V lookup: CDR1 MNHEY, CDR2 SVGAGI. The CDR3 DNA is TGTGCCAGCAGGTACGGGCAGACCAACTACGAGCAGTACTTC. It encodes CASRYGQTNYEQYF.

CDR3 residues: CTGSFNSPKETQYF. In DNA, the CDR3 is TGCACCGGCAGCTTTAATTCTCCGAAAGAGACCCAGTACTTC. V usage is TRBV5-1 and J usage is TRBJ2-4, with D unresolved. Near its end, the DNA agrees better with TRBJ2-5, so the J call may be wrong. CDR3 size: 14 residues. CDR1 is SGHRS, CDR2 YFSETQ, per germline.

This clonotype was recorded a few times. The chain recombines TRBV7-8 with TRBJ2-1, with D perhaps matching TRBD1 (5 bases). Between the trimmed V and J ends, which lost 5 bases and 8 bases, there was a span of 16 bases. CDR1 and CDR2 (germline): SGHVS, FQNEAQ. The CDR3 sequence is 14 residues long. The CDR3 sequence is CASSHPRGSHEQFF. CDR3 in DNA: TGTGCCAGCAGCCATCCAAGGGGCTCCCATGAGCAGTTCTTC. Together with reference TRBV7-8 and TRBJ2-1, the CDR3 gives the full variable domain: GAGVSQSPRYKVAKRGQDVALRCDPISGHVSLFWYQQALGQGPEFLTYFQNEAQLDKSGLPSDRFFAERPEGSVSTLKIQRTQQEDSAVYLCASSHPRGSHEQFFGPGTRLTVL.

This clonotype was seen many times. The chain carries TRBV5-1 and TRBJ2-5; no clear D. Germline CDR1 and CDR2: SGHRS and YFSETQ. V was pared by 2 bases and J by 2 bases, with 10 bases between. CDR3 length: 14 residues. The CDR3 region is CASSLGHTQETQYF. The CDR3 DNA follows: TGCGCCAGCAGCTTAGGGCATACTCAAGAGACCCAGTACTTC.

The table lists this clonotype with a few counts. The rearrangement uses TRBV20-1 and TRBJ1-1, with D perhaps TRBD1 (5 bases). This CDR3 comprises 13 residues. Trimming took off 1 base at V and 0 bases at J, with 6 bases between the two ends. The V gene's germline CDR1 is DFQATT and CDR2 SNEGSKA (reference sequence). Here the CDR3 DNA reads TGCAGTGCTAGAGTGGGGGTGAACACTGAAGCTTTCTTT. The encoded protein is CSARVGVNTEAFF.

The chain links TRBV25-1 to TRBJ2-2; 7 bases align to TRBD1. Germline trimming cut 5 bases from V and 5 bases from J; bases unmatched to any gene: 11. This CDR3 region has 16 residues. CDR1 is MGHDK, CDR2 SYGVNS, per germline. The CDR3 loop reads CASSPLGTGVTGELFF. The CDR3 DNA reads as TGTGCCAGCAGTCCACTTGGTACAGGGGTTACCGGGGAGCTGTTTTTT.

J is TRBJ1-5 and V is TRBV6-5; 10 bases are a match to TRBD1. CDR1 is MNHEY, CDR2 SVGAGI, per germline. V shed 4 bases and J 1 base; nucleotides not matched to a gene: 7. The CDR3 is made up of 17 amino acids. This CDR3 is CASSSGTGDVSNQPQHF. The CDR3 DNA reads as TGTGCCAGCAGTTCCGGGACAGGGGATGTGAGCAATCAGCCCCAGCATTTT.

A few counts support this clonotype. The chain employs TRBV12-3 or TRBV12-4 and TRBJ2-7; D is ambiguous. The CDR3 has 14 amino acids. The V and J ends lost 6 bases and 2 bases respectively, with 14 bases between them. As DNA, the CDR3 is TGTGCCAGCAGGGGATGGTCGGCAGCCTACGAGCAGTACTTC. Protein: CASRGWSAAYEQYF.

The CDR3 here is CASTTAVMNTEAFF. In nucleotides, the CDR3 is TGTGCCAGCACCACGGCAGTAATGAACACTGAAGCTTTCTTT. The chain has TRBV12-3 or TRBV12-4 and TRBJ1-1; D ambiguous. The V end lost 7 bases, the J end lost 0 bases, and 12 bases lay between the germline ends. There are 14 residues in the CDR3.

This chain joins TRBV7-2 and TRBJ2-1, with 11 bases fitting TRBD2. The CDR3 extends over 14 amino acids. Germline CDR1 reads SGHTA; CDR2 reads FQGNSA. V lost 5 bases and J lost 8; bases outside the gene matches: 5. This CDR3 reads CASSPGTSGHEQFF. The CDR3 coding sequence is TGTGCCAGCAGCCCAGGGACTAGCGGTCATGAGCAGTTCTTC.